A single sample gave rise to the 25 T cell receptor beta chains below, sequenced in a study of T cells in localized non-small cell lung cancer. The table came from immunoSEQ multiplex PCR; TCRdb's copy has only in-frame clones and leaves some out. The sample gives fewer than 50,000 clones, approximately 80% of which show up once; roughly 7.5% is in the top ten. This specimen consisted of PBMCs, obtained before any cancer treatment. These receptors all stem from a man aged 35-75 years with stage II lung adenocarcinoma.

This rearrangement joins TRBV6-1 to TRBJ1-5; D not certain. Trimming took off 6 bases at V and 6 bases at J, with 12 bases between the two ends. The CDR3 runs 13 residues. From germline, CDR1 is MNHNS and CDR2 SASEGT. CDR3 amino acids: CASSHGSSQPQHF. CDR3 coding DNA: TGTGCCAGCAGCCACGGGTCAAGTCAGCCCCAGCATTTT.

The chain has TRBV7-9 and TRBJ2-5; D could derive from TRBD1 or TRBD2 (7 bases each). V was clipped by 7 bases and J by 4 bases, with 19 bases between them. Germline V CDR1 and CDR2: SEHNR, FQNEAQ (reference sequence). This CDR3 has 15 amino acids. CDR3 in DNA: TGTGCCAGCACCCCGGGGAGGGGGCAGATAGAGACCCAGTACTTC. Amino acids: CASTPGRGQIETQYF.

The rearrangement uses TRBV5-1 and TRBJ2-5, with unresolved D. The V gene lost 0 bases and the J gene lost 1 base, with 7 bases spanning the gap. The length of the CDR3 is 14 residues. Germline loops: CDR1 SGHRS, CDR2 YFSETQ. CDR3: CASSLGAPQETQYF. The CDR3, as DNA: TGCGCCAGCAGCTTGGGAGCGCCCCAAGAGACCCAGTACTTC.

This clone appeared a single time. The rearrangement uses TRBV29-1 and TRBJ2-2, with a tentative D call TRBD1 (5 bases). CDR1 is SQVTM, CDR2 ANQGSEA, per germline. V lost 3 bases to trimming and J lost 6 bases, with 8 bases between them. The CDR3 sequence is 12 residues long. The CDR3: CSVDRGSGELFF. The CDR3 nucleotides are TGCAGCGTTGATAGGGGCTCCGGGGAGCTGTTTTTT.

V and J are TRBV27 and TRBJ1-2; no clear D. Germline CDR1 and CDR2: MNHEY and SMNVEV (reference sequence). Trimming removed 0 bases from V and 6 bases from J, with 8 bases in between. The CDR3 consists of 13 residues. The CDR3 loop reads CASSLSGNNGYTF. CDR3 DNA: TGTGCCAGCAGTTTATCAGGGAATAATGGCTACACCTTC.

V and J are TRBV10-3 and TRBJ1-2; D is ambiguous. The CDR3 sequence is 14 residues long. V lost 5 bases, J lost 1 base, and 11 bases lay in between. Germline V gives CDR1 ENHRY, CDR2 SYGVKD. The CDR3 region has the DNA TGTGCCATCAGTACTTCCCAGATTAACTATGGCTACACCTTC. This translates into CAISTSQINYGYTF.

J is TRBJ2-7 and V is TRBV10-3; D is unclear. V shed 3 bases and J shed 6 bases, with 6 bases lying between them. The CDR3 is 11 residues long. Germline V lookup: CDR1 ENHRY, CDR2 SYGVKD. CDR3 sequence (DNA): TGTGCCATCAGTGACGGAAGCGAGCAGTACTTC. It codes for CAISDGSEQYF.

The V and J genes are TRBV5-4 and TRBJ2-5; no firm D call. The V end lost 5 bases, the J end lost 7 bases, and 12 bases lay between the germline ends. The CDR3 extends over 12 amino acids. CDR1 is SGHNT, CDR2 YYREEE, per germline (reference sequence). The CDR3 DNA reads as TGTGCCAGCAGTCGGATGGCTGCGACCCAGTACTTC. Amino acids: CASSRMAATQYF.

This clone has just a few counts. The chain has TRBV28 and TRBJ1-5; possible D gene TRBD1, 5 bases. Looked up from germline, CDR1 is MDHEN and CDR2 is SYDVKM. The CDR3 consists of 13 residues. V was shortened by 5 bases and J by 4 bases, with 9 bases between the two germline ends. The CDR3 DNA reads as TGTGCCAGCAGTGCAGGGCCTAATCAGCCCCAGCATTTT. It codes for CASSAGPNQPQHF.

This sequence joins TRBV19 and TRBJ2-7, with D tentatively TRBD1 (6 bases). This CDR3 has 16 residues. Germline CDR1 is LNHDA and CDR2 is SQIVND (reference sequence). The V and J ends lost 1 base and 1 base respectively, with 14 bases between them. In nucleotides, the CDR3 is TGTGCCAGTAGTATAGGGGGGACATGGTCTTCCTACGAGCAGTACTTC. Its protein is CASSIGGTWSSYEQYF. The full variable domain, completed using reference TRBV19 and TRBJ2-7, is DGGITQSPKYLFRKEGQNVTLSCEQNLNHDAMYWYRQDPGQGLRLIYYSQIVNDFQKGDIAEGYSVSREKKESFPLTVTSAQKNPTAFYLCASSIGGTWSSYEQYFGPGTRLTVT.

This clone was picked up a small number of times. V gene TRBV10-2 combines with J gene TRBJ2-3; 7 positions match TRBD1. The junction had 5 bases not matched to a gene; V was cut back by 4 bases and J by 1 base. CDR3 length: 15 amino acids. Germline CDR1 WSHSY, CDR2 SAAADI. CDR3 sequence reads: CASSGYRGGTDTQYF. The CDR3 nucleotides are TGCGCCAGCAGTGGCTACAGGGGAGGCACAGATACGCAGTATTTT.

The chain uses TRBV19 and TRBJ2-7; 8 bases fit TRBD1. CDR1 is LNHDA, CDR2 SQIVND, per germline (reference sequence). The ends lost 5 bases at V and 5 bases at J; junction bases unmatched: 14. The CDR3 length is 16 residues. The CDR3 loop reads CASSRPRGQAINEQYF. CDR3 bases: TGTGCCAGTAGTCGCCCCAGGGGACAGGCGATCAACGAGCAGTACTTC. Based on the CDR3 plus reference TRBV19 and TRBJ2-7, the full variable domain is DGGITQSPKYLFRKEGQNVTLSCEQNLNHDAMYWYRQDPGQGLRLIYYSQIVNDFQKGDIAEGYSVSREKKESFPLTVTSAQKNPTAFYLCASSRPRGQAINEQYFGPGTRLTVT.

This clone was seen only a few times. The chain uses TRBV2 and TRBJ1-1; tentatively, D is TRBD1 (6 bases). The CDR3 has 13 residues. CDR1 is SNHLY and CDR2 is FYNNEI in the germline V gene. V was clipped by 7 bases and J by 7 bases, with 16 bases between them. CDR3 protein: CASKGEGRGEAFF. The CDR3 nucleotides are TGTGCCAGCAAGGGTGAGGGCAGGGGTGAAGCTTTCTTT.

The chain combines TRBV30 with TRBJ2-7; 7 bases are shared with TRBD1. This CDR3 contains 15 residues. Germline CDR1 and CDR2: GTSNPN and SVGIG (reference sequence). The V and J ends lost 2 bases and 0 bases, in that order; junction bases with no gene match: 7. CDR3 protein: CAWSPTTGYSYEQYF. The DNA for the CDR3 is TGTGCCTGGAGTCCCACGACAGGGTACTCCTACGAGCAGTACTTC.

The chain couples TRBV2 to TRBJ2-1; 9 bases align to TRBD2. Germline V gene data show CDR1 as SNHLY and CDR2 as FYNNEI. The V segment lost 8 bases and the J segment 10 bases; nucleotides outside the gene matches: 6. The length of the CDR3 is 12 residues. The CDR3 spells CASEGLAGEQFF. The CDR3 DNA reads TGTGCCAGCGAGGGACTAGCCGGAGAGCAGTTCTTC.

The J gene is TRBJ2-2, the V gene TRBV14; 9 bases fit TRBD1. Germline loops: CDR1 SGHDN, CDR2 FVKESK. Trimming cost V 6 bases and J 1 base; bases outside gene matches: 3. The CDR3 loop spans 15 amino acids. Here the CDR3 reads CASRTGQGNTGELFF. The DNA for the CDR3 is TGTGCCAGCAGAACGGGACAGGGGAACACCGGGGAGCTGTTTTTT. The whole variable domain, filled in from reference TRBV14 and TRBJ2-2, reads EAGVTQFPSHSVIEKGQTVTLRCDPISGHDNLYWYRRVMGKEIKFLLHFVKESKQDESGMPNNRFLAERTGGTYSTLKVQPAELEDSGVYFCASRTGQGNTGELFFGEGSRLTVL.

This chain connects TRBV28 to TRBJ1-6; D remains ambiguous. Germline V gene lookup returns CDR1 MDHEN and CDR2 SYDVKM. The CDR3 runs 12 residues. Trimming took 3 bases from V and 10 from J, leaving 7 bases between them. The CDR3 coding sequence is TGTGCCAGCAGTTTCTTCGGGTCACCCCTCCACTTT. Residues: CASSFFGSPLHF.

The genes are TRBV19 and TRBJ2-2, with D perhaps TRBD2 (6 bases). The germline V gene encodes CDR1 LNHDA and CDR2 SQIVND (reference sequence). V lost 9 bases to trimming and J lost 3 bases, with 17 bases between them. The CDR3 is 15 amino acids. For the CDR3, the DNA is TGTGCCAGCCACCGGGTGCCGGGGGACACCGGGGAGCTGTTTTTT. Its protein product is CASHRVPGDTGELFF.

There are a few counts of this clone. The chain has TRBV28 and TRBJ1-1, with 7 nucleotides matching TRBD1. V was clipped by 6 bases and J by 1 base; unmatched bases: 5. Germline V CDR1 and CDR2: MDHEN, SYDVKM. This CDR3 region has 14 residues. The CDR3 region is CASSTGEGNTEAFF. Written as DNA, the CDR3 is TGTGCCAGCAGCACAGGGGAGGGGAACACTGAAGCTTTCTTT.

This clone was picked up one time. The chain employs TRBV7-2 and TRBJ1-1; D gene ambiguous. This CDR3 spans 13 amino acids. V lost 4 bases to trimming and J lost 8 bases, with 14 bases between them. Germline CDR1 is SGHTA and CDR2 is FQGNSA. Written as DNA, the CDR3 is TGTGCCAGCAGCTCATTCCGGGCCAGCGAAGCTTTCTTT. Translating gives CASSSFRASEAFF.

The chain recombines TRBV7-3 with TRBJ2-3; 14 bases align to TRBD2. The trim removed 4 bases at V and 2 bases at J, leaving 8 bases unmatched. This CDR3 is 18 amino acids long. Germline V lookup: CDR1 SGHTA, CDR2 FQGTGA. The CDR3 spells CASSSGLAGGGITDTQYF. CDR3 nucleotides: TGTGCCAGCAGCTCCGGACTAGCGGGAGGTGGGATCACAGATACGCAGTATTTT.

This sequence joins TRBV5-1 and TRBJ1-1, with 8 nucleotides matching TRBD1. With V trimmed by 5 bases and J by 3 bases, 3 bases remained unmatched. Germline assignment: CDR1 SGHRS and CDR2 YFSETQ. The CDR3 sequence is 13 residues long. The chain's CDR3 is CASSLDRDTEAFF. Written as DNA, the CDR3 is TGCGCCAGCAGTCTGGACAGGGACACTGAAGCTTTCTTT. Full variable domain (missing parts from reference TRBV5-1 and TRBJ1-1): KAGVTQTPRYLIKTRGQQVTLSCSPISGHRSVSWYQQTPGQGLQFLFEYFSETQRNKGNFPGRFSGRQFSNSRSEMNVSTLELGDSALYLCASSLDRDTEAFFGQGTRLTVV.

CDR3 region: CASSYRGGWDNEQFF. The CDR3 DNA reads TGTGCCAGCAGTTACCGGGGGGGCTGGGACAATGAGCAGTTCTTC. The chain links TRBV6-5 to TRBJ2-1, with TRBD2 matching over 8 bases. This CDR3 has 15 amino acids. The germline V gene encodes CDR1 MNHEY and CDR2 SVGAGI. Trimming removed 2 bases from V and 5 bases from J; junction bases left unmatched: 5.

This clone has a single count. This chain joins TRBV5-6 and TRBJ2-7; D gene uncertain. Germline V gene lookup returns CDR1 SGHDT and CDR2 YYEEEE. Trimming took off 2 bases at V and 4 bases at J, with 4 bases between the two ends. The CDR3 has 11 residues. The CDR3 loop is CASSFLYEQYF. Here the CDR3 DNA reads TGTGCCAGCAGCTTTCTGTACGAGCAGTACTTC.

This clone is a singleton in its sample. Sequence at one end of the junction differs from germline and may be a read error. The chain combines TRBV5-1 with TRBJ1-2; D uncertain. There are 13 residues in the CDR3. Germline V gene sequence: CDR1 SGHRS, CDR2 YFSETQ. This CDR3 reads CASSLGRVLGYTF. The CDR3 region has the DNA TGTGCCAGCAGCTTGGGGAGGGTATTAGGCTACACCTTC.